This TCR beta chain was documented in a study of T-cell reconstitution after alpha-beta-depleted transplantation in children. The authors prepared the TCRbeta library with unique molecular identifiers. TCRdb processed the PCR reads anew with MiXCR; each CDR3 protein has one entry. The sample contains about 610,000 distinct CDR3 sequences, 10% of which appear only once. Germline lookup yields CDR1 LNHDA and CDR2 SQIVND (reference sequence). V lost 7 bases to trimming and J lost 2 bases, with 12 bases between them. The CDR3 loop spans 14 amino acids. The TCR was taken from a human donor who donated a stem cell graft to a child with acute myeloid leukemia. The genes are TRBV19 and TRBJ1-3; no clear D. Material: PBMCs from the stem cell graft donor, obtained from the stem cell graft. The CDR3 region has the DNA TGTGCCAGTAAGGACGCTACGACTGGAAACACCATATATTTT. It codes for CASKDATTGNTIYF.